This T cell receptor beta chain is from a study of radiation and T cells in renal cell carcinoma. Notes on the study in general: Without pretreatment biopsies, baseline tumor clonotype presence was undetermined.

Repertoires were generated with immunoSEQ multiplex PCR, while TCRdb's copy carries only in-frame clones and drops some. Here the sample spans approximately 61,000 clones, about 80% being singletons. This CDR3 spans 15 amino acids. Trimming cost V 5 bases and J 5 bases, with 17 bases left between them. Germline CDR1 MNHEY, CDR2 SVGAGI. Time point meaning: blood 2 weeks post-SBRT. Described treatment: 15 Gy SBRT to primary tumor, nephrectomy 4 weeks later. Clear cell pathology was present in this patient's renal cell carcinoma. Details on this clone: Its specificity is unknown.

The sequence was obtained from a man in his fifties or sixties with renal cell carcinoma. The sequencing used blood, collected from a patient whose treatment included radiotherapy and nephrectomy. The gene calls are TRBV6-5 and TRBJ2-3, with D maybe TRBD2 (5 bases). The CDR3 is CASSQTTNWGDTQYF. CDR3 coding DNA: TGTGCCAGCAGTCAGACTACGAACTGGGGAGATACGCAGTATTTT.